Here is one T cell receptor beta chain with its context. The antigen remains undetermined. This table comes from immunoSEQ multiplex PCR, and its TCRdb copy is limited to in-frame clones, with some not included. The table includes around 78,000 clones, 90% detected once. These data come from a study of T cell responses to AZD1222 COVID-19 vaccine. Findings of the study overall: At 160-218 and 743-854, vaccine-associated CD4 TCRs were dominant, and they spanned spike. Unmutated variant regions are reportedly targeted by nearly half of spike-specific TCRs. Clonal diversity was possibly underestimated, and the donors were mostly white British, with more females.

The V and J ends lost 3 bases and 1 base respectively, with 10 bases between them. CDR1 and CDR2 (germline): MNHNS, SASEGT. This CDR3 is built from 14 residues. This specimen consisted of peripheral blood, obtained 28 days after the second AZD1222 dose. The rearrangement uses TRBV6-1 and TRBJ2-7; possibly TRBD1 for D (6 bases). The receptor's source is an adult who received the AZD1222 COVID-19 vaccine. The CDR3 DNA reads TGTGCCAGCAGTGACAGGGGCTGGTCCTACGAGCAGTACTTC. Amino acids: CASSDRGWSYEQYF.